The 21 T cell receptor beta chains below all came from one sample that was sequenced in a study of technical replicates of blood from several donors. Sequenced by immunoSEQ multiplex PCR; TCRdb stores in-frame clones only, minus some. The sample records 84,000 or so clones, approximately 97% being singletons. Sample: T cells isolated from PBMCs. Receptors were obtained from a human donor in good health.

The chain is built from TRBV25-1 and TRBJ1-6, with a weak D call TRBD1 (5 bases). Germline CDR1 is MGHDK and CDR2 is SYGVNS. V was cut by 4 bases and J by 6 bases, with 7 bases left in between. This CDR3 is built from 13 residues. The CDR3 DNA reads as TGTGCCAGCAGTGGGGGCCCTAATTCACCCCTCCACTTT. This codes for CASSGGPNSPLHF.

This clone was counted only a few times. The rearrangement uses TRBV27 and TRBJ2-7; TRBD1 might be the D (5 bases). Trimming took 5 bases from V and 6 from J, leaving 14 bases between them. CDR1 and CDR2 from the germline V gene are MNHEY and SMNVEV (reference sequence). The CDR3 runs 13 residues. The DNA for the CDR3 is TGTGCCAGCAGTCGAAGGGCAGGGCTCGAGCAGTACTTC. Its protein is CASSRRAGLEQYF.

This clone appeared once. J is TRBJ1-4 and V is TRBV28; 12 bases map to TRBD1. Germline V gene sequence: CDR1 MDHEN, CDR2 SYDVKM. V dropped 5 bases and J dropped 7; count of bases not matched to a gene: 8. This CDR3 is built from 16 residues. CDR3 in DNA: TGTGCCAGCAGTCAACCGGGACAGGGGGCGAGTGAAAAACTGTTTTTT. This codes for CASSQPGQGASEKLFF.

This chain uses TRBV7-9 with TRBJ1-3; 8 nucleotides align to TRBD1. The CDR3 sequence is 16 residues long. V shed 1 base, J shed 7 bases, and the junction held 9 bases outside the gene matches. CDR1 is SEHNR and CDR2 is FQNEAQ in the germline V gene (reference sequence). The CDR3 coding sequence is TGTGCCAGCAGCTTAGTGTCAGGGGGCGCGAAGAACACCATATATTTT. Translation gives CASSLVSGGAKNTIYF.

This clone was seen a single time. V and J are TRBV9 and TRBJ1-2, with TRBD1 matching 7 bases. The CDR3 spans 17 residues. Looked up from germline, CDR1 is SGDLS and CDR2 is YYNGEE. Losses at the gene ends were 2 bases for V and 0 bases for J; bases not matched to a gene: 10. The CDR3, as DNA: TGTGCCAGCAGCGTTAAAGGGGGCATCAACTCTAACTATGGCTACACCTTC. The encoded protein is CASSVKGGINSNYGYTF.

The chain uses TRBV12-1 and TRBJ2-1; the table assigns TRBD2, which was not confirmed against the DNA. TRBV12-1 is flagged as a pseudogene. This CDR3 has 13 residues. CDR3 sequence: CASPAGGPNEQFF. CDR3 bases: TGTGCCAGCCCTGCGGGGGGGCCCAATGAGCAGTTCTTC.

This chain joins TRBV5-1 and TRBJ2-3, with 10 bases matching TRBD2. CDR3 length equals 16 residues. Germline V gene data show CDR1 as SGHRS and CDR2 as YFSETQ. V dropped 2 bases and J dropped 4; count of bases not matched to a gene: 7. The CDR3 sequence: CASSFSGTSEADTQYF. CDR3 sequence (DNA): TGCGCCAGCAGCTTTTCCGGGACTAGCGAAGCAGATACGCAGTATTTT.

In this sample, this clone turned up a few times. The genes are TRBV4-1 and TRBJ2-7; D is uncertain. Trimming stripped 1 base from V and 4 bases from J, with 2 bases between. The CDR3 is made up of 11 amino acids. Germline CDR1 is MGHRA and CDR2 is YSYEKL. The CDR3 bases are TGCGCCAGCAGCCAAGCGTACGAGCAGTACTTC. The encoded protein is CASSQAYEQYF.

This chain connects TRBV5-5 to TRBJ2-3; unclear D gene. V lost 0 bases to trimming and J lost 6 bases, with 5 bases between them. Germline values: CDR1 SGHKS, CDR2 YYEKEE (reference sequence). The CDR3 is 12 residues long. CDR3 loop: CASSLASDTQYF. CDR3 DNA: TGTGCCAGCAGCTTGGCTTCGGATACGCAGTATTTT.

The chain links TRBV6-4 to TRBJ2-7; a possible D gene is TRBD1 (6 bases). CDR3 size: 14 residues. Germline CDR1 and CDR2: MRHNA and SNTAGT. The V gene lost 8 bases and the J gene lost 2 bases, with 16 bases spanning the gap. CDR3 coding DNA: TGTGCCAGCTCCCGGGACACTTACGCCTACGAGCAGTACTTC. Protein product: CASSRDTYAYEQYF.

This rearrangement joins TRBV7-2 to TRBJ2-7; tentative D call: TRBD2 (7 bases). Germline values: CDR1 SGHTA, CDR2 FQGNSA. Trimming pared 3 bases from V and 4 bases from J, leaving 16 bases between. CDR3 size: 15 residues. The CDR3 loop reads CASSFYRGARYEQYF. Written as DNA, the CDR3 is TGTGCCAGCAGCTTTTACCGGGGGGCGCGGTACGAGCAGTACTTC.

V gene TRBV18 combines with J gene TRBJ2-7; D may be TRBD1 (7 bases). CDR3 length: 14 amino acids. Germline loops: CDR1 KGHSH, CDR2 LQKENI. Trimming pared 2 bases from V and 7 bases from J, leaving 15 bases between. The CDR3 protein is CASSPAGTVREQYF. In DNA, the CDR3 is TGTGCCAGCTCACCAGCGGGGACAGTGCGTGAGCAGTACTTC.

The chain recombines TRBV19 with TRBJ2-5; 8 bases line up with TRBD2. This CDR3 spans 15 amino acids. V shed 3 bases and J 6 bases; nucleotides not matched to a gene: 9. Germline CDR1 and CDR2: LNHDA and SQIVND (reference sequence). CDR3 sequence (DNA): TGTGCCAGTAGTATGTATCTTGCGGGGGGTCAGACCCAGTACTTC. Translated: CASSMYLAGGQTQYF.

The V call is TRBV7-9, the J call TRBJ1-3; tentatively, D is TRBD1 (5 bases). The CDR3 covers 15 residues. Germline V gene sequence: CDR1 SEHNR, CDR2 FQNEAQ (reference sequence). Trimming stripped 0 bases from V and 4 bases from J, with 10 bases between. In DNA form, the CDR3 reads TGTGCCAGCAGCTTAGCGCCAGGGTTCGGAAACACCATATATTTT. Protein product: CASSLAPGFGNTIYF.

V is TRBV5-6 and J is TRBJ2-1, with D unresolved. V was cut by 4 bases and J by 8 bases, with 7 bases left in between. Germline-derived CDR1 and CDR2 are SGHDT and YYEEEE. The CDR3 totals 11 residues. The CDR3 region is CASSTFDEQFF. The CDR3 coding sequence is TGTGCCAGCAGCACATTCGATGAGCAGTTCTTC.

The chain is built from TRBV30 and TRBJ1-2; 9 bases are shared with TRBD1. The germline V gene has CDR1 GTSNPN and CDR2 SVGIG (reference sequence). CDR3 length: 16 residues. The V gene end was trimmed by 7 bases and the J gene end by 5 bases; junction bases not matched to a gene: 17. CDR3 sequence (DNA): TGTGCCTCCCTCTCCCAGGACAGGGGACCGGGGTATGGCTACACCTTC. Encoded protein: CASLSQDRGPGYGYTF.

The rearrangement uses TRBV29-1 and TRBJ1-6; D perhaps matches TRBD1 (5 bases). CDR3 length: 13 amino acids. In germline, CDR1 is SQVTM, CDR2 ANQGSEA. CDR3 residues: CGGGTSHRSPLHF. CDR3 DNA sequence: TGCGGGGGGGGGACCTCCCATAGATCACCCCTCCACTTT.

The rearrangement uses TRBV4-1 and TRBJ2-7; 9 bases are a match to TRBD1. The CDR3 is 14 residues long. V gave up 7 bases and J gave up 2 bases; unmatched junction bases: 6. Germline V lookup: CDR1 MGHRA, CDR2 YSYEKL. CDR3 nucleotide sequence: TGCGCCAGCACCCCGGGACAGGGAGCCTACGAGCAGTACTTC. Its protein is CASTPGQGAYEQYF.

The chain is built from TRBV6-5 and TRBJ2-5; TRBD1 might be the D (6 bases). Trimming cost V 6 bases and J 1 base, with 15 bases left between them. The CDR3 has 15 amino acids. Germline V gene lookup returns CDR1 MNHEY and CDR2 SVGAGI. This CDR3 reads CASRTPLGAQETQYF. The CDR3 nucleotides are TGTGCCAGCAGGACGCCCCTGGGGGCCCAAGAGACCCAGTACTTC.

The chain links TRBV28 to TRBJ2-1; the D gene is possibly TRBD2 (5 bases). The germline CDR1 and CDR2 sequences are MDHEN and SYDVKM. The CDR3 runs 13 residues. Trimming removed 5 bases at V and 9 bases at J, with 14 bases between. CDR3 nucleotide sequence: TGTGCCAGCAGTCCCCCGATTCGGGGTGAGCAGTTCTTC. Its protein product is CASSPPIRGEQFF. The variable domain in full, with the rest retrieved from reference TRBV28 and TRBJ2-1, is DVKVTQSSRYLVKRTGEKVFLECVQDMDHENMFWYRQDPGLGLRLIYFSYDVKMKEKGDIPEGYSVSREKKERFSLILESASTNQTSMYLCASSPPIRGEQFFGPGTRLTVL.

The chain links TRBV19 to TRBJ1-1; D uncertain. CDR3 size: 13 residues. Germline V CDR1 and CDR2: LNHDA, SQIVND (reference sequence). Trimming took 6 bases from V and 0 from J, leaving 8 bases between them. CDR3 coding DNA: TGTGCCAGTAGGACGACTATGAACACTGAAGCTTTCTTT. Translation: CASRTTMNTEAFF. The entire variable domain, with the rest obtained from reference TRBV19 and TRBJ1-1, is as follows: DGGITQSPKYLFRKEGQNVTLSCEQNLNHDAMYWYRQDPGQGLRLIYYSQIVNDFQKGDIAEGYSVSREKKESFPLTVTSAQKNPTAFYLCASRTTMNTEAFFGQGTRLTVV.